This TCR beta chain is from a study of blood T cell repertoires in COVID-19. Study details: Acute and convalescent COVID-19 samples came from the United States, Italy and Spain. From T cells, B-cell-depleted T cells, or PBMCs came the material, which was cDNA or gDNA.

It was during active infection that Seattle patients were enrolled and then longitudinally followed. Clones were sequenced by immunoSEQ multiplex PCR, and TCRdb holds only the in-frame ones, with some missing. This table has about 190,000 clones, about 81% appearing once. Trimming cost V 0 bases and J 4 bases; bases outside gene matches: 9. The CDR3 is made up of 16 amino acids. CDR1 is SGHNT and CDR2 is YYREEE in the germline V gene (reference sequence). The chain combines TRBV5-4 with TRBJ2-5; 7 bases are shared with TRBD1. This TCR came from a woman aged 55 to 70 with COVID-19, enrolled during active disease. The specimen sequenced was peripheral blood. In DNA, the CDR3 is TGTGCCAGCAGCTTGGGAGGGGGCGCTGGTTCAGAGACCCAGTACTTC. This gives the protein CASSLGGGAGSETQYF. Full variable domain (rest looked up from reference TRBV5-4 and TRBJ2-5): ETGVTQSPTHLIKTRGQQVTLRCSSQSGHNTVSWYQQALGQGPQFIFQYYREEENGRGNFPPRFSGLQFPNYSSELNVNALELDDSALYLCASSLGGGAGSETQYFGPGTRLLVL.